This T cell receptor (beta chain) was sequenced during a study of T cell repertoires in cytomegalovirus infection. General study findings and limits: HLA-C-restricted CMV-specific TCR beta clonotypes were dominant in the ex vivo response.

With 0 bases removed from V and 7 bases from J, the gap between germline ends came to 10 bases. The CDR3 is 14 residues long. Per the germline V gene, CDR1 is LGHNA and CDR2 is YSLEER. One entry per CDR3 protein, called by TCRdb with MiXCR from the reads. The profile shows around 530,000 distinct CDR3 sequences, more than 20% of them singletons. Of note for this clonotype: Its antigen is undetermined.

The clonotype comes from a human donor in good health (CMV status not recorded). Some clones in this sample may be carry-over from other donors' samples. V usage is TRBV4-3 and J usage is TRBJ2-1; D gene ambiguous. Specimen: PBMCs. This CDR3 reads CASSQDLGWNEQFF. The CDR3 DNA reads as TGCGCCAGCAGCCAAGATCTGGGCTGGAATGAGCAGTTCTTC.